This T cell receptor (beta chain) was recorded in a study of T cells after yellow fever vaccination. Overall study context: It was SMART-Seq v4 Ultra Low Input that prepared the fractions with low cell numbers.

From the 5' RACE reads, TCRdb called clonotypes with MiXCR, one entry per CDR3 protein. The sample carries about 580,000 distinct CDR3 sequences, about a sixth recorded once. Study-wide points: Weaker, the secondary response had a peak occurring faster, on day 5 versus 15.

This clonotype was counted a few times. Antigen specificity is unknown. V was pared by 5 bases and J by 3 bases, with 3 bases of the junction left unmatched. The CDR3 runs 14 residues. From germline, CDR1 is SGHTA and CDR2 FQGNSA. The gene calls are TRBV7-2 and TRBJ2-2, with 7 positions matching TRBD1. The material was PBMCs, obtained 5 to 6 days after the first yellow fever vaccination. This TCR derives from a man aged 18 to 35 who received the YFV17D yellow fever vaccine. Written as DNA, the CDR3 is TGTGCCAGCAGCACGGGACAGCACACCGGGGAGCTGTTTTTT. Its translation: CASSTGQHTGELFF.